The 3 T cell receptor beta chains below were found in one sample sequenced in a study of cytomegalovirus exposure and HLA in healthy donors. The PCR made use of 60 Vbeta and 13 Jbeta primers. The assay was immunoSEQ multiplex PCR, and TCRdb's table has in-frame clones only and misses some. Among some 180,000 clones listed, about 83% were seen once. The specimen sequenced was PBMCs. The receptors stem from a man between 35 and 55 years old in good health and CMV-seropositive.

The V and J genes are TRBV29-1 and TRBJ2-5; tentative D call: TRBD2 (7 bases). The CDR3 has 13 residues. Germline lookup yields CDR1 SQVTM and CDR2 ANQGSEA. V shed 8 bases and J shed 4 bases, with 17 bases lying between them. The CDR3 DNA reads as TGCAGCATGGGGGGGGGCTTTGGAGAGACCCAGTACTTC. This codes for CSMGGGFGETQYF.

The chain carries TRBV6-6 and TRBJ2-5, with D perhaps TRBD2 (6 bases). The CDR3 is 13 residues long. The V and J ends lost 7 bases and 1 base respectively, with 10 bases between them. Germline CDR1 reads MNHNY; CDR2 reads SVGAGI (reference sequence). The CDR3 coding sequence is TGTGCCAGCAAGGAGGGTCCCCAAGAGACCCAGTACTTC. Protein sequence: CASKEGPQETQYF.

This chain uses TRBV5-6 with TRBJ1-6; D uncertain. Germline V gives CDR1 SGHDT, CDR2 YYEEEE. The CDR3 contains 16 residues. Trimming took 0 bases from V and 0 from J, leaving 7 bases between them. The DNA of the CDR3 is TGTGCCAGCAGCTTGGAGGCGGGCTCCTATAATTCACCCCTCCACTTT. This gives the protein CASSLEAGSYNSPLHF. The full variable domain, completed using reference TRBV5-6 and TRBJ1-6, is DAGVTQSPTHLIKTRGQQVTLRCSPKSGHDTVSWYQQALGQGPQFIFQYYEEEERQRGNFPDRFSGHQFPNYSSELNVNALLLGDSALYLCASSLEAGSYNSPLHFGNGTRLTVT.